This TCR beta chain was identified during a study of Graves' ophthalmopathy and Graves' hyperthyroidism. Moderate-to-severe activity, CAS ≥3, NOSPECS ≥4 and a duration under 3 months were seen in donors with ophthalmopathy. The authors amplified TCR beta CDR3 regions from RNA transcripts. A first-round RT-PCR used HTBI primers, followed by a second-round multiplex PCR. TCRdb re-derived calls from the multiplex PCR reads in MiXCR, one entry per CDR3 protein. The sample holds roughly 170,000 distinct CDR3 sequences; roughly two fifths are singletons and the top ten take around 9.3%. Study results and limitations: The authors also found most expanded thyroid clonotypes above 0.001 frequency in blood.

About this clonotype: Antigen specificity is unknown.

Sequencing was performed on peripheral blood. The sequence was obtained from a man younger than 45 with Graves' ophthalmopathy.

The CDR3 DNA follows: TGCAGCGTTGAAAGTCCGTCCTATGGCTACACCTTC. Its protein is CSVESPSYGYTF. The chain employs TRBV29-1 and TRBJ1-2, with D hard to call. The V and J ends lost 2 bases and 4 bases respectively, with 8 bases between them. This CDR3 is built from 12 residues. The germline V gene encodes CDR1 SQVTM and CDR2 ANQGSEA.